This TCR beta chain was sequenced during a study of T-cell memory formation after mild COVID-19. Study at large: Most TCR clusters belonged to a single donor.

Study-level points and caveats: Memory cells collected pre-infection included some clones that later responded, suggesting cross-reactive memory joined.

The length of the CDR3 is 12 residues. V was pared by 8 bases and J by 2 bases, with 10 bases between. Germline assignment: CDR1 SNHLY and CDR2 FYNNEI. There are many counts of this clonotype. Antigen unknown. The 5'RACE method, run with constant-segment primers, produced TCR alpha and TCR beta cDNA libraries (carrying sample barcodes and UMIs). MiXCR, applied by TCRdb to the 5' RACE reads, yields one record per CDR3 protein. The sample lists fewer than 500,000 distinct CDR3 sequences, around a quarter occurring once. This chain joins TRBV2 and TRBJ2-7; possibly TRBD1 for D (7 bases). This TCR was sampled from an adult woman who had mild COVID-19 (a few samples of this study predate the infection). Cell type and time point are not known. Sequenced material: PBMCs or a T cell subset sorted from them (not recorded which). The CDR3 region has the DNA TGTGCCAGCGGAGGGGGCACCTACGAGCAGTACTTC. Residues: CASGGGTYEQYF.